These 30 T cell receptor beta chains came from one sample sequenced in a study of blood T cell repertoires in COVID-19. The table came from immunoSEQ multiplex PCR; TCRdb's copy has only in-frame clones and leaves some out. The profile covers about 310,000 clones, with around 87% appearing a single time and roughly 8% taken by the ten largest. Sequencing was performed on peripheral blood. These receptors were collected from a woman between 50 and 59 years old who had recovered from COVID-19.

V gene TRBV5-6 combines with J gene TRBJ1-4; TRBD1 might be the D (6 bases). V was pared by 3 bases and J by 5 bases, with 20 bases between. The CDR3 runs 17 residues. Germline values: CDR1 SGHDT, CDR2 YYEEEE. CDR3 loop: CASSWGPGVLGNEKLFF. The CDR3 DNA is TGTGCCAGCAGCTGGGGCCCAGGGGTACTGGGGAATGAAAAACTGTTTTTT.

The chain recombines TRBV11-2 with TRBJ1-2; possibly TRBD1 for D (6 bases). CDR1 and CDR2 from the germline V gene are SGHAT and FQNNGV. The V gene lost 3 bases and the J gene lost 5 bases, with 13 bases spanning the gap. The CDR3 loop spans 14 amino acids. The CDR3 DNA sequence: TGTGCCAGCAGCTTGGGGGCTGTCGGTTATGGCTACACCTTC. This sequence encodes CASSLGAVGYGYTF.

CDR3 sequence: CATSDLGRGQYF. CDR3 DNA: TGTGCCACCAGTGATCTCGGACGGGGGCAGTACTTC. The gene calls are TRBV24-1 and TRBJ2-7, with D maybe TRBD2 (5 bases). V gave up 3 bases and J gave up 9 bases, with 11 bases separating them. The CDR3 is 12 residues long. Germline V lookup: CDR1 KGHDR, CDR2 SFDVKD.

The chain carries TRBV30 and TRBJ1-2; D unclear. The V gene's germline CDR1 is GTSNPN and CDR2 SVGIG (reference sequence). V was trimmed by 0 bases and J by 5 bases, leaving 4 bases between them. This CDR3 contains 11 residues. The CDR3 bases are TGTGCCTGGAGTGTTCTATATGGCTACACCTTC. It yields the protein CAWSVLYGYTF.

The CDR3 is CASRDTSVDNEQFF. In DNA form, the CDR3 reads TGTGCCAGCAGAGATACTAGCGTAGACAATGAGCAGTTCTTC. The chain has TRBV5-4 and TRBJ2-1, with TRBD2 matching over 7 bases. Germline V gene lookup returns CDR1 SGHNT and CDR2 YYREEE (reference sequence). The V gene end was trimmed by 5 bases and the J gene end by 5 bases; junction bases not matched to a gene: 7. The CDR3 loop spans 14 amino acids.

The J gene is TRBJ2-3, the V gene TRBV4-3; the D gene is possibly TRBD2 (6 bases). The CDR3 sequence is 16 residues long. V lost 0 bases to trimming and J lost 4 bases, with 14 bases between them. The germline gives CDR1 LGHNA, CDR2 YSLEER. The CDR3 DNA reads TGCGCCAGCAGCCAAGATTCATTAATAGCGGCAGATACGCAGTATTTT. Translating gives CASSQDSLIAADTQYF.

The chain employs TRBV3-1 (or the pseudogene TRBV3-2) and TRBJ1-5, with 7 bases that match TRBD1. CDR3 length: 15 residues. Germline-derived CDR1 and CDR2 are LGHDT and YNNKEL (reference sequence). V lost 1 base, J lost 4 bases, and 4 bases stayed unmatched. CDR3 sequence: CASSQGEQGNQPQHF. The CDR3 DNA is TGTGCCAGCAGCCAAGGTGAACAGGGGAATCAGCCCCAGCATTTT.

This clone has only a few counts. V usage is TRBV6-5 and J usage is TRBJ1-6, with unresolved D. In germline, CDR1 is MNHEY, CDR2 SVGAGI. This CDR3 region has 14 residues. V was pared by 1 base and J by 5 bases, with 6 bases between. DNA for the CDR3: TGTGCCAGCAGTTACTTGGGAGATAATTCACCCCTCCACTTT. It translates to CASSYLGDNSPLHF.

This chain links TRBV6-5 with TRBJ1-4; TRBD1 matches 9 bases. Germline CDR1 and CDR2: MNHEY and SVGAGI. This CDR3 comprises 15 residues. The trim removed 6 bases at V and 7 bases at J, leaving 9 bases unmatched. In DNA, the CDR3 is TGTGCCAGCAGCCAAACCGGGACAGGGACTGAAAAACTGTTTTTT. Its translation: CASSQTGTGTEKLFF.

The chain combines TRBV19 with TRBJ2-1; 7 bases fit TRBD2. The CDR3 runs to 16 residues. Germline V gives CDR1 LNHDA, CDR2 SQIVND (reference sequence). V dropped 4 bases and J dropped 7; count of bases not matched to a gene: 13. The CDR3 nucleotides are TGTGCCAGTAGTACCCCACCTAGCGGTATTTTGAATGAGCAGTTCTTC. Translation: CASSTPPSGILNEQFF.

The chain has TRBV7-8 and TRBJ2-3; 7 nucleotides align to TRBD2. The germline CDR1 and CDR2 sequences are SGHVS and FQNEAQ. V shed 1 base and J 3 bases; nucleotides not matched to a gene: 7. The CDR3 contains 16 residues. This chain's CDR3 is CASSLVWREGTDTQYF. DNA for the CDR3: TGTGCCAGCAGCTTAGTTTGGAGGGAGGGAACAGATACGCAGTATTTT.

V and J are TRBV21-1 and TRBJ1-2; the table names TRBD1, a call not compared with the DNA. TRBV21-1 has pseudogene status. The CDR3 has 14 residues. This CDR3 is CASSTRGINYGYTF. In nucleotides, the CDR3 is TGTGCCAGCAGCACCAGGGGGATTAACTATGGCTACACCTTC.

The chain couples TRBV6-5 to TRBJ1-2; D is unresolved. The length of the CDR3 is 13 residues. Germline V gene sequence: CDR1 MNHEY, CDR2 SVGAGI. With 4 bases removed from V and 8 bases from J, the gap between germline ends came to 14 bases. CDR3 amino acids: CASSSTERNGYTF. The CDR3 region has the DNA TGTGCCAGCAGTTCTACTGAGAGGAACGGCTACACCTTC.

The chain is built from TRBV28 and TRBJ2-1, with D maybe TRBD2 (6 bases). Trimming cost V 5 bases and J 4 bases, with 15 bases left between them. CDR1 is MDHEN and CDR2 is SYDVKM in the germline V gene. The CDR3 is 15 amino acids. The CDR3 DNA follows: TGTGCCAGCAGTGTGGACTACCGAACTTACAATGAGCAGTTCTTC. Translated, it gives CASSVDYRTYNEQFF.

The chain links TRBV9 to TRBJ2-3; 8 nucleotides align to TRBD2. Germline V gene data show CDR1 as SGDLS and CDR2 as YYNGEE. After removal of 4 bases from V and 6 bases from J, the junction contained 7 bases not matched to a gene. The CDR3 runs 14 residues. In nucleotides, the CDR3 is TGTGCCAGCAGCCCCCCGGGCGGGAGGGATACGCAGTATTTT. It translates to CASSPPGGRDTQYF.

The rearrangement joins TRBV5-4 to TRBJ2-2, with a weak D call TRBD1 (6 bases). Trimming removed 4 bases from V and 9 bases from J, with 13 bases in between. The length of the CDR3 is 13 residues. Per the germline V gene, CDR1 is SGHNT and CDR2 is YYREEE (reference sequence). The CDR3 spells CASSPDRGRELFF. The CDR3 DNA follows: TGTGCCAGCAGCCCCGATAGGGGGAGGGAGCTGTTTTTT.

The DNA for the CDR3 is TGTGCCAGCAGTTTATCGGGGGGGCCGGGGGAGCAGTTCTTC. It translates to CASSLSGGPGEQFF. The chain combines TRBV27 with TRBJ2-1; D possibly corresponds to TRBD2 (7 bases). The CDR3 has 14 residues. With 0 bases removed from V and 10 bases from J, the gap between germline ends came to 13 bases. Germline-derived CDR1 and CDR2 are MNHEY and SMNVEV (reference sequence).

In its sample, this clone was seen many times. The sample carries other DNA sequences with the same CDR3. The chain links TRBV19 to TRBJ2-1, with TRBD2 matching 10 bases. With 5 bases clipped from V and 3 bases from J, the junction kept 4 bases outside the gene matches. CDR3 length: 15 amino acids. CDR1 and CDR2 (germline): LNHDA, SQIVND (reference sequence). The CDR3 DNA reads TGTGCCAGTAGTCTTACTAGCGGGGACTACAATGAGCAGTTCTTC. This translates into CASSLTSGDYNEQFF.

This clone appeared a few times. This chain joins TRBV28 and TRBJ1-5, with TRBD1 matching 9 bases. This CDR3 contains 15 residues. V shed 5 bases and J 6 bases; nucleotides not matched to a gene: 8. Germline V gene data show CDR1 as MDHEN and CDR2 as SYDVKM. CDR3 region: CASSRTGGSFQPQHF. CDR3 in DNA: TGTGCCAGCAGTAGAACAGGGGGCTCCTTTCAGCCCCAGCATTTT. Supplemented by reference TRBV28 and TRBJ1-5, the full variable domain reads DVKVTQSSRYLVKRTGEKVFLECVQDMDHENMFWYRQDPGLGLRLIYFSYDVKMKEKGDIPEGYSVSREKKERFSLILESASTNQTSMYLCASSRTGGSFQPQHFGDGTRLSIL.

As DNA, the CDR3 is TGTGCCAGCAGGACAGGACAGGGTCCAGATACGCAGTATTTT. It encodes CASRTGQGPDTQYF. The chain carries TRBV2 and TRBJ2-3; 8 bases map to TRBD1. The V and J ends lost 6 bases and 4 bases, in that order; junction bases with no gene match: 6. The CDR3 runs to 14 residues. CDR1 SNHLY and CDR2 FYNNEI come from the germline V gene.

V is TRBV2 and J is TRBJ2-5; TRBD1 agrees at 9 bases. This CDR3 spans 14 amino acids. V trimming: 6 bases; J trimming: 4 bases; junction bases outside the gene matches: 6. The germline V gene has CDR1 SNHLY and CDR2 FYNNEI. In nucleotides, the CDR3 is TGTGCCAGCAGGTGGACAGGGGCCGTAGAGACCCAGTACTTC. It specifies CASRWTGAVETQYF.

The rearrangement uses TRBV30 and TRBJ1-1; D is possibly TRBD1 (5 bases). The length of the CDR3 is 13 residues. The V end was cut by 5 bases, the J end by 6 bases, with 16 bases between. Germline CDR1 GTSNPN, CDR2 SVGIG (reference sequence). This CDR3 reads CAWGGRLVAEAFF. The CDR3 DNA reads as TGTGCCTGGGGGGGGAGGCTCGTGGCTGAAGCTTTCTTT.

This clone was detected only once. The gene calls are TRBV7-3 and TRBJ2-3; 9 bases agree with TRBD1. The CDR3 extends over 15 amino acids. Germline V gene lookup returns CDR1 SGHTA and CDR2 FQGTGA. V was clipped by 5 bases and J by 0 bases; unmatched bases: 3. The chain's CDR3 is CASSGTGGSTDTQYF. For the CDR3, the DNA is TGTGCCAGCAGCGGTACAGGGGGCAGCACAGATACGCAGTATTTT.

This clone was counted only a few times. The chain carries TRBV11-2 and TRBJ2-7; the match to TRBD1 covers 10 bases. J was trimmed by 4 bases and V by 5 bases; bases with no gene match: 8. The CDR3 is 15 amino acids. Germline V gene sequence: CDR1 SGHAT, CDR2 FQNNGV. CDR3 DNA: TGTGCCAGCAGCCCCCGACAGGGGGCATCATACGAGCAGTACTTC. This sequence encodes CASSPRQGASYEQYF. The full variable domain, rest sourced from reference TRBV11-2 and TRBJ2-7, is EAGVAQSPRYKIIEKRQSVAFWCNPISGHATLYWYQQILGQGPKLLIQFQNNGVVDDSQLPKDRFSAERLKGVDSTLKIQPAKLEDSAVYLCASSPRQGASYEQYFGPGTRLTVT.

The gene calls are TRBV15 and TRBJ2-5; 8 nucleotides match TRBD1. The CDR3 is 20 residues long. The germline gives CDR1 LNHNV, CDR2 YYDKDF (reference sequence). V shed 4 bases and J 1 base; nucleotides not matched to a gene: 20. The CDR3 DNA sequence: TGTGCCACCAGCAAACCCGGACAGGGTTTGAGGGGTCGTGGCCAAGAGACCCAGTACTTC. Protein: CATSKPGQGLRGRGQETQYF. The variable domain in full, completed from reference TRBV15 and TRBJ2-5, reads DAMVIQNPRYQVTQFGKPVTLSCSQTLNHNVMYWYQQKSSQAPKLLFHYYDKDFNNEADTPDNFQSRRPNTSFCFLDIRSPGLGDTAMYLCATSKPGQGLRGRGQETQYFGPGTRLLVL.

The V gene is TRBV5-1, the J gene TRBJ1-5, with D possibly matching TRBD1 (6 bases). Trimming took off 0 bases at V and 6 bases at J, with 10 bases between the two ends. This CDR3 is built from 14 residues. CDR1 and CDR2 (germline): SGHRS, YFSETQ. The CDR3 protein is CASSLGAGAQPQHF. The CDR3 DNA is TGCGCCAGCAGCTTGGGGGCGGGGGCTCAGCCCCAGCATTTT.

This clone was seen a single time. This chain uses TRBV27 with TRBJ1-1; 9 nucleotides align to TRBD1. Germline loops: CDR1 MNHEY, CDR2 SMNVEV (reference sequence). CDR3 length: 18 amino acids. The V gene end was trimmed by 4 bases and the J gene end by 1 base; junction bases not matched to a gene: 13. CDR3 in DNA: TGTGCCAGCAGTTCCCGAATCGGGACAGGGCAAGGGAACACTGAAGCTTTCTTT. Its protein is CASSSRIGTGQGNTEAFF.

The chain joins TRBV27 to TRBJ1-4; D gene uncertain. This CDR3 is 15 amino acids long. CDR1 and CDR2 from the germline V gene are MNHEY and SMNVEV (reference sequence). The V end was cut by 1 base, the J end by 7 bases, with 13 bases between. CDR3 sequence reads: CASSLFGSRGEKLFF. DNA of the CDR3: TGTGCCAGCAGTTTATTCGGCAGTCGGGGTGAAAAACTGTTTTTT.

The CDR3, as DNA: TGTGCCAGCTCACCTGGCAACGCGAACACCGGGGAGCTGTTTTTT. Translating gives CASSPGNANTGELFF. J is TRBJ2-2 and V is TRBV18; the D is unclear. This CDR3 has 15 amino acids. Per germline, CDR1 KGHSH and CDR2 LQKENI. Deletions cut 3 bases from V and 0 bases from J, with 8 bases between.

V usage is TRBV5-4 and J usage is TRBJ2-7, with 8 bases fitting TRBD1. Trimming removed 3 bases from V and 2 bases from J; junction bases left unmatched: 7. The length of the CDR3 is 15 residues. CDR1 SGHNT and CDR2 YYREEE come from the germline V gene (reference sequence). CDR3 bases: TGTGCCAGCAGCTCCGGACAGGGAACCCCCTACGAGCAGTACTTC. This translates into CASSSGQGTPYEQYF.